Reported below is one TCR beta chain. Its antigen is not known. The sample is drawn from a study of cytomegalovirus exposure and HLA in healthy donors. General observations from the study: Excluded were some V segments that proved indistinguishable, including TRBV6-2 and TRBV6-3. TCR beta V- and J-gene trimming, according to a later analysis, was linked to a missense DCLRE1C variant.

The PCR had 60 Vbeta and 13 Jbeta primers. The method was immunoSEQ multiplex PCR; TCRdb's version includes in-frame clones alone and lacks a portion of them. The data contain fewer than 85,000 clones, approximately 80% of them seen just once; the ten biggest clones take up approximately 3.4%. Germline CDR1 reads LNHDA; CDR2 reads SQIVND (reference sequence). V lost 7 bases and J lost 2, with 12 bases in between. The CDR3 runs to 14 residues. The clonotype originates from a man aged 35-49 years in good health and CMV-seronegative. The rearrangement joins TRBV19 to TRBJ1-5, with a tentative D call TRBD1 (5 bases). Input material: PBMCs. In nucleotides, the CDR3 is TGTGCCAGTACCGCGACGACAGGCAATCAGCCCCAGCATTTT. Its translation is CASTATTGNQPQHF.